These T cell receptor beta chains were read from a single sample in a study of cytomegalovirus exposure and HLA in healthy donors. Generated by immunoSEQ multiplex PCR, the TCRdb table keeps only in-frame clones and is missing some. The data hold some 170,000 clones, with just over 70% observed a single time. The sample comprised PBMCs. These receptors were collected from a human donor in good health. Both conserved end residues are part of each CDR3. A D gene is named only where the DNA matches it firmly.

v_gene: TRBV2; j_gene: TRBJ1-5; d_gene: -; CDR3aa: CASSPTMANQPQHF
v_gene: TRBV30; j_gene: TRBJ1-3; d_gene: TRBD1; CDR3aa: CAWSTGASGNTIYF
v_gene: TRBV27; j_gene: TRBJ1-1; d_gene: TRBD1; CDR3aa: CASSRSTGGADTEAFF
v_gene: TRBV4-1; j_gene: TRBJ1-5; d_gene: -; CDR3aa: CASSQLYGSNQPQHF
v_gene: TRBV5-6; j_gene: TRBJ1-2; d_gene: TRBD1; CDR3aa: CASSFPGGYGYTF
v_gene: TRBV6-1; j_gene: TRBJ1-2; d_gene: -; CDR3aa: CASSVEGPGGYTF
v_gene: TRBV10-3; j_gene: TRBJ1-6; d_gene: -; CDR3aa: CAIGGGSNSPLHF
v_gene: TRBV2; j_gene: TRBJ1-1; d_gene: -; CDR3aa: CASRQTRMNTEAFF
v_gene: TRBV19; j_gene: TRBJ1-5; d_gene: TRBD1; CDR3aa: CASSLTPGTGDQPQHF
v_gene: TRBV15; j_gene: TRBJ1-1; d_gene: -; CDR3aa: CATSRGGGTNTEAFF
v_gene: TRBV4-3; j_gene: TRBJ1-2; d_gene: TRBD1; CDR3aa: CASSQDREGAGHYGYTF
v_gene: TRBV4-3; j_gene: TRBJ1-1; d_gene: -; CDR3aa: CASSQEAVGNTEAFF
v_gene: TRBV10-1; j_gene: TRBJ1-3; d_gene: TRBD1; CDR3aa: CASSEAGQGHSGNTIYF
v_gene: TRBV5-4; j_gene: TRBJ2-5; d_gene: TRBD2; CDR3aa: CASSPGTRGETQYF
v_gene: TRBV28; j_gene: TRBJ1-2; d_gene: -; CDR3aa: CASSLSNYGYTF
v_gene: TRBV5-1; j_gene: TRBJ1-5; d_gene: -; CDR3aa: CASSLTRDQPQHF
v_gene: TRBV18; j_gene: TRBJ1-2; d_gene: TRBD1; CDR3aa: CASSPGQGAVRYGYTF
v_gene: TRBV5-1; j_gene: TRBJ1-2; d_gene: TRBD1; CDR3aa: CASSLDPGGDYGYTF